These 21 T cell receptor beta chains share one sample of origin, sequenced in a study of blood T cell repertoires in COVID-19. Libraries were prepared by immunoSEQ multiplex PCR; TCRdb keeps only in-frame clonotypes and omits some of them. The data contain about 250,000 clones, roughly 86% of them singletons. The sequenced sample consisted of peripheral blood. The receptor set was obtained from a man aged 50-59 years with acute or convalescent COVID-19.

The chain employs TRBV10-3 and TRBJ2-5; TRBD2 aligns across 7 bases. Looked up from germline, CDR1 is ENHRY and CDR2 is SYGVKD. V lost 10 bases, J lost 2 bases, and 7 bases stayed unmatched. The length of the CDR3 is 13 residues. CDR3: CATVAGGQETQYF. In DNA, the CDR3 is TGTGCCACCGTAGCGGGTGGGCAAGAGACCCAGTACTTC.

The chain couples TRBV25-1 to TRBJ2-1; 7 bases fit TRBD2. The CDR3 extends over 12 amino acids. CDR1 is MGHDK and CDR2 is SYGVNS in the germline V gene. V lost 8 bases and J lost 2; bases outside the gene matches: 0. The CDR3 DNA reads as TGTGCCAGCGGGAGGGCCTACAATGAGCAGTTCTTC. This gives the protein CASGRAYNEQFF.

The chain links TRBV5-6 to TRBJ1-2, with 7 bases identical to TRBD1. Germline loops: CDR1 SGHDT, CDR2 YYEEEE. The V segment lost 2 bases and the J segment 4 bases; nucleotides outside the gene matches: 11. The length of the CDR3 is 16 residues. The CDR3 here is CASSFGRGPTLYGYTF. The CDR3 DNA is TGTGCCAGCAGCTTTGGTAGGGGGCCAACCCTCTATGGCTACACCTTC.

This CDR3 reads CASSLSGQGRTNEKLFF. CDR3 sequence (DNA): TGTGCCAGCAGTTTATCCGGACAGGGGAGAACTAATGAAAAACTGTTTTTT. The V gene is TRBV27, the J gene TRBJ1-4, with 9 bases fitting TRBD1. V trimming: 0 bases; J trimming: 1 base; junction bases outside the gene matches: 3. Germline loops: CDR1 MNHEY, CDR2 SMNVEV (reference sequence). This CDR3 region has 17 residues.

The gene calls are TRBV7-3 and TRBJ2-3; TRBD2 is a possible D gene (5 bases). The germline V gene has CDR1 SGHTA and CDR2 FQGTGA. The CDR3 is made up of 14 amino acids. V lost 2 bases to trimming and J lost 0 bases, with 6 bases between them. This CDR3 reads CASSLEGSTDTQYF. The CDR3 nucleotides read TGTGCCAGCAGCTTAGAGGGTAGCACAGATACGCAGTATTTT. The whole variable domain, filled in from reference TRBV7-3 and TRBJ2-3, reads GAGVSQTPSNKVTEKGKYVELRCDPISGHTALYWYRQSLGQGPEFLIYFQGTGAADDSGLPNDRFFAVRPEGSVSTLKIQRTERGDSAVYLCASSLEGSTDTQYFGPGTRLTVL.

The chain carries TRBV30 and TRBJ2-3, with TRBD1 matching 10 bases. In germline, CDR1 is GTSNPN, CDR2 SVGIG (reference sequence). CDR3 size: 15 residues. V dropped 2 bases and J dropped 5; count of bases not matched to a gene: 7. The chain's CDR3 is CAWSSTGGLEDTQYF. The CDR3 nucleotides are TGTGCCTGGAGTTCGACAGGGGGCCTGGAAGATACGCAGTATTTT. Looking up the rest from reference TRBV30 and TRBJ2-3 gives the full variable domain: SQTIHQWPATLVQPVGSPLSLECTVEGTSNPNLYWYRQAAGRGLQLLFYSVGIGQISSEVPQNLSASRPQDRQFILSSKKLLLSDSGFYLCAWSSTGGLEDTQYFGPGTRLTVL.

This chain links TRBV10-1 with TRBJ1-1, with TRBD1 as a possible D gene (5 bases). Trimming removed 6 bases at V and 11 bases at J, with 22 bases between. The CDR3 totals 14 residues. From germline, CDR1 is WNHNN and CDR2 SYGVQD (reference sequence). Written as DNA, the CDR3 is TGCGCCAGCAGATGGGTTGGGGGGTTTGTCCGGGCTTTCTTT. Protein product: CASRWVGGFVRAFF.

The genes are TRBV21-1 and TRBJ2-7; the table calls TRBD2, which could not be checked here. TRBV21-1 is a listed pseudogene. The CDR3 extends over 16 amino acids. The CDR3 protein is CASSKCERETSYEQYF. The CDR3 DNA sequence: TGTGCCAGCAGCAAATGTGAGCGGGAGACGTCCTACGAGCAGTACTTC.

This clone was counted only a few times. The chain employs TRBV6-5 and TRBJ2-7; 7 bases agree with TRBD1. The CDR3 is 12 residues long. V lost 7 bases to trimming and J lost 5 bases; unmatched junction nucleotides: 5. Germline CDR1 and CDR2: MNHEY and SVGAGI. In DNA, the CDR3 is TGTGCCAGCACCACAGGGGCTGACGAGCAGTACTTC. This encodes CASTTGADEQYF.

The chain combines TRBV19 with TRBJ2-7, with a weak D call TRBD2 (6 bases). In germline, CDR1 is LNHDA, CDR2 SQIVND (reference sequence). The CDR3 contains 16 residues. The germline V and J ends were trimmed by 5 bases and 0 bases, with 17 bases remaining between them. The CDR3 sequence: CASSSPASDPSYEQYF. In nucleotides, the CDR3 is TGTGCCAGTAGTTCTCCAGCTAGCGACCCCTCCTACGAGCAGTACTTC.

This CDR3 reads CASSPPGGTRRDNEQFF. The DNA for the CDR3 is TGTGCCAGCTCACCACCAGGGGGCACTAGGAGGGACAATGAGCAGTTCTTC. The chain uses TRBV18 and TRBJ2-1, with D possibly TRBD1 on 7 matching bases. Deletions cut 0 bases from V and 5 bases from J, with 17 bases between. Per germline, CDR1 KGHSH and CDR2 LQKENI. The CDR3 is 17 residues long.

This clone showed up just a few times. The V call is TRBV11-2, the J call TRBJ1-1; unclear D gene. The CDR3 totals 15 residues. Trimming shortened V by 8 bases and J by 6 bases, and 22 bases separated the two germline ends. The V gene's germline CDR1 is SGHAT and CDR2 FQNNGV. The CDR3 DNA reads TGTGCCAGCCGAGCAGCGTCGGGGATAGATGCTGAAGCTTTCTTT. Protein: CASRAASGIDAEAFF.

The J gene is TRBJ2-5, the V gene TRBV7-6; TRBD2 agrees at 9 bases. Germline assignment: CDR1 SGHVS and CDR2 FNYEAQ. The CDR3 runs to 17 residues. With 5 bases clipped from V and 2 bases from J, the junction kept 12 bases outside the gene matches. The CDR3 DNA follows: TGTGCCAGCAGCCGCGGGGATCTAGCGGGGCATCAAGAGACCCAGTACTTC. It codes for CASSRGDLAGHQETQYF.

For the CDR3, the DNA is TGTGCCAGCAGTTCCTCTAGCGGGCGGCTCTTCTTC. It specifies CASSSSSGRLFF. The chain is built from TRBV13 and TRBJ2-1, with TRBD2 matching 8 bases. The CDR3 runs 12 residues. Trimming at V came to 6 bases and at J to 16 bases, leaving 11 bases not matched to a gene. Germline V gene sequence: CDR1 PRHDT, CDR2 FYEKMQ (reference sequence).

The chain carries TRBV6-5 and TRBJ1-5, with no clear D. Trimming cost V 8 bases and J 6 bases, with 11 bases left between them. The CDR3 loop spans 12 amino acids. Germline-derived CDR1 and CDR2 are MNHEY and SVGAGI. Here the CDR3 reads CASRGPGQPQHF. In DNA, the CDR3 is TGTGCCAGCCGAGGTCCTGGTCAGCCCCAGCATTTT.

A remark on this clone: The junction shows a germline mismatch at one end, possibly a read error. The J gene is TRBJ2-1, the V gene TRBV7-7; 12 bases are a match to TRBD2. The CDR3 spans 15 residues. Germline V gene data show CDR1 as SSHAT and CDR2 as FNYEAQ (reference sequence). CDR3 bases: TGTGCTAGCAGCCCGACTAGCGGGAGTTTGAATGAGCAGTTCTTC. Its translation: CASSPTSGSLNEQFF.

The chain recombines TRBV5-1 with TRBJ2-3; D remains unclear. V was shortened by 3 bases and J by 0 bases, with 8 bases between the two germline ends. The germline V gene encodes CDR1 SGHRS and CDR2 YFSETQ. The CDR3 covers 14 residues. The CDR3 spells CASSSVTSTDTQYF. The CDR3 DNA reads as TGCGCCAGCAGCTCCGTTACTAGCACAGATACGCAGTATTTT.

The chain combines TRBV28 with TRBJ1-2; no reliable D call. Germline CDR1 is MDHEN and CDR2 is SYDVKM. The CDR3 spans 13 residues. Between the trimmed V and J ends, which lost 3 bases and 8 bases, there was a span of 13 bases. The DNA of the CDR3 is TGTGCCAGCAGTTTTACGGCTCCGGGGGGCTACACCTTC. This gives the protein CASSFTAPGGYTF.

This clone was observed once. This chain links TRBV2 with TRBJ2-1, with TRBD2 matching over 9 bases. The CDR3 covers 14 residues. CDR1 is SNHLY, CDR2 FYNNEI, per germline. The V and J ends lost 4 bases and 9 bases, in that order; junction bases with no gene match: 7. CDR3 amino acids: CASSGRGRAFEQFF. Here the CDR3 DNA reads TGTGCCAGCAGTGGGCGCGGGAGGGCCTTTGAGCAGTTCTTC.

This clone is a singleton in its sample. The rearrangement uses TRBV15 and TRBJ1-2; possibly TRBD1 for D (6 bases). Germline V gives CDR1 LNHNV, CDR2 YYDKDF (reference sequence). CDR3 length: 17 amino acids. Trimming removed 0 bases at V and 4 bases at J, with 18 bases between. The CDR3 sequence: CATSRDYQGQFPYGYTF. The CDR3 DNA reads TGTGCCACCAGCAGAGATTACCAGGGGCAGTTCCCCTATGGCTACACCTTC.

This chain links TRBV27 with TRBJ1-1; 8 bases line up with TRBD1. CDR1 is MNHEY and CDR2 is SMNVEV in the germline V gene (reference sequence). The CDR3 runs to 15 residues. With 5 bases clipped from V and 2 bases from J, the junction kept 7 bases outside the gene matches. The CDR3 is CASSRTGTINTEAFF. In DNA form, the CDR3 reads TGTGCCAGCAGTCGGACAGGGACTATAAACACTGAAGCTTTCTTT.